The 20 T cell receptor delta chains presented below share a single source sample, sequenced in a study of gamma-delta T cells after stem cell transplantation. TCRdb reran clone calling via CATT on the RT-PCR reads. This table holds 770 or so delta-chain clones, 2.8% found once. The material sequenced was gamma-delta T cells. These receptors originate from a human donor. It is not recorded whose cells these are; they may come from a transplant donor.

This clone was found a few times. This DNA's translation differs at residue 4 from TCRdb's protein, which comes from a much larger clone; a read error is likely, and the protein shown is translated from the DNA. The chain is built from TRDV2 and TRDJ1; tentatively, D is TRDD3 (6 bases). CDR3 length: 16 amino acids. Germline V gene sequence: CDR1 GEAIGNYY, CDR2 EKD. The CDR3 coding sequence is TGTGCCTGTGGCACCCTGGGGCCCTCGGACACCGATAAACTCATCTTT. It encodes CACGTLGPSDTDKLIF.

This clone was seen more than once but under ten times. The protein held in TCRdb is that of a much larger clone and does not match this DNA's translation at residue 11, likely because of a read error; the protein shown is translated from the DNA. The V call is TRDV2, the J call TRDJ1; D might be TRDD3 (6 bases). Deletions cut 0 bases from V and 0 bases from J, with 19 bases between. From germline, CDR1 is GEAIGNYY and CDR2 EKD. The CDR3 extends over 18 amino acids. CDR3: CACDTAAGWGQYTDKLIF. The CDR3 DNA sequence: TGTGCCTGTGACACCGCTGCGGGCTGGGGCCAGTACACCGATAAACTCATCTTT.

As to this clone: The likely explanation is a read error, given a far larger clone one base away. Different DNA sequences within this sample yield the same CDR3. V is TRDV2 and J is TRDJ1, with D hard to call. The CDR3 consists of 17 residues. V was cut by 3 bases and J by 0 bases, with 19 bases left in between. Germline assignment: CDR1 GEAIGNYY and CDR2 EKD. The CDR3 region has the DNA TGTGCCTGTGACGCCCTTACTAGCCAGGGCTACACCGATAAACTCATCTTT. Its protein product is CACDALTSQGYTDKLIF.

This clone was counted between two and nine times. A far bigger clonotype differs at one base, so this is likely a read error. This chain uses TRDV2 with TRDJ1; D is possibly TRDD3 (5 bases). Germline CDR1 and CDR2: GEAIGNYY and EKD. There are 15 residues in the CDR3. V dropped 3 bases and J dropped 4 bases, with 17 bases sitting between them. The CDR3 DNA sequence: TGTGCCTGTGACCCGCTACGGGGAAGGGGCGATAAACTCATCTTT. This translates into CACDPLRGRGDKLIF.

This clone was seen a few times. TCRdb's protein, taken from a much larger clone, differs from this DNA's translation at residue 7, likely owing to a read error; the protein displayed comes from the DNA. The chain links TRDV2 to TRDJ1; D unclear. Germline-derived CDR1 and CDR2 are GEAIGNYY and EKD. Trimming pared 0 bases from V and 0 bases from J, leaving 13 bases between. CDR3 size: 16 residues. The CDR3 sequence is CACDTLRPSDTDKLIF. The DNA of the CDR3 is TGTGCCTGTGACACCCTGAGGCCCTCGGACACCGATAAACTCATCTTT.

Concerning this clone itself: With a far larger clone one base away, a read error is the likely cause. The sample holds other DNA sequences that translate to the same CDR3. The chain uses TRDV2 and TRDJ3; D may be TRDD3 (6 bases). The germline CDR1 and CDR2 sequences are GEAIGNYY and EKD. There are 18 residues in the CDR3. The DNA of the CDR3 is TGCGCCTGTGACACCATTGGGGGCGTCTCCTGGGACACCCGACAGATGTTTTTC. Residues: CACDTIGGVSWDTRQMFF.

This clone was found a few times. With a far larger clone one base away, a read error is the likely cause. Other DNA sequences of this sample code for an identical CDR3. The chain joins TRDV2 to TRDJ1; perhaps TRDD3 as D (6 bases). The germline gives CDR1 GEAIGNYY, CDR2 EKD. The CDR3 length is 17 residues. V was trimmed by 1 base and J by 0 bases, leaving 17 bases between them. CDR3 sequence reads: CACDTLGTTSYTDKLIF. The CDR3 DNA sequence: TGTGCCTGTGACACTCTGGGGACTACTTCTTACACCGATAAACTCATCTTT.

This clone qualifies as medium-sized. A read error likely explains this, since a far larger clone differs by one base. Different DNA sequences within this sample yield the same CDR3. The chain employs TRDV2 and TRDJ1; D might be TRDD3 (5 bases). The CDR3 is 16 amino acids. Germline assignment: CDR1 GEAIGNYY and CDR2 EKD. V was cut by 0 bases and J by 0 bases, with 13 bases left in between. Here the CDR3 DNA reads TGTGCCTGTGACACCGCCGGGGGCCCTTACACCGATAAACTCATCTTT. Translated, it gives CACDTAGGPYTDKLIF.

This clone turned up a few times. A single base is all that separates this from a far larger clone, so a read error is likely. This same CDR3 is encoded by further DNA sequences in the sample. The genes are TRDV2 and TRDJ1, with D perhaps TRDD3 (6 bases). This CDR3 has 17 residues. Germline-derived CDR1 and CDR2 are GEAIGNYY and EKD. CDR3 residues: CACDPLSDGGDTDKLIF. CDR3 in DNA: TGTGCCTGTGACCCTCTTTCCGACGGGGGGGACACAGATAAACTCATCTTT.

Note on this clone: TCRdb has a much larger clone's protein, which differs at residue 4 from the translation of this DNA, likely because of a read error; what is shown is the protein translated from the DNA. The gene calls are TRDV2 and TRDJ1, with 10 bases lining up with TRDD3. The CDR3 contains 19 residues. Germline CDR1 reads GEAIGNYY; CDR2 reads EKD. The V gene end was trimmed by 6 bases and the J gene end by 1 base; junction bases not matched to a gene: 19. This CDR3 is CACKTLGELGDRVTDKLIF. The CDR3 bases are TGTGCCTGTAAGACCCTTGGGGAGCTGGGGGATAGGGTCACCGATAAACTCATCTTT.

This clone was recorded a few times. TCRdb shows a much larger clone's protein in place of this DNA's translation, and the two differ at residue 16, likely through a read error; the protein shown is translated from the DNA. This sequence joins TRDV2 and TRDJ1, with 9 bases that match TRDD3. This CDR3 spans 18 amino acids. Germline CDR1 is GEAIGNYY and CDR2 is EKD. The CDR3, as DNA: TGTGCCTGTGACACCCTACTGGGGGACCGAGATTACACCGATAAATTCATCTTT. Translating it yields CACDTLLGDRDYTDKFIF.

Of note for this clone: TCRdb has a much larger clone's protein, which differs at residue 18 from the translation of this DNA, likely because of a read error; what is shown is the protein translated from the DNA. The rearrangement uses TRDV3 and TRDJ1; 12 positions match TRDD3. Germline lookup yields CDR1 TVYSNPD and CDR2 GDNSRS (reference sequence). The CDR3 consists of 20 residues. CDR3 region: CAFSPLPTYTGGYYTDKPIF. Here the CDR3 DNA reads TGTGCCTTCAGCCCCCTTCCTACTTATACTGGGGGATACTACACCGATAAACCCATCTTT. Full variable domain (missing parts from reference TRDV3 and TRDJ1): CDKVTQSSPDQTVASGSEVVLLCTYDTVYSNPDLFWYRIRPDYSFQFVFYGDNSRSEGADFTQGRFSVKHILTQKAFHLVISPVRTEDSATYYCAFSPLPTYTGGYYTDKPIFGKGTRVTVEP.

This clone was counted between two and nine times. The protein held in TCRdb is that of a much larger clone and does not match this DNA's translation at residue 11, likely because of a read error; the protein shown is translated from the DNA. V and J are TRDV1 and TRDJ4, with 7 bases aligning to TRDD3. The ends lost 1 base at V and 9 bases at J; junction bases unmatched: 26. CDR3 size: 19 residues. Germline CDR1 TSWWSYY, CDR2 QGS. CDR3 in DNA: TGTGCTCTTGGGGAACGGTTCTGGTGGGGGACACCAGTAACAGGGCAGTTGATCTTT. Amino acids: CALGERFWWGTPVTGQLIF.

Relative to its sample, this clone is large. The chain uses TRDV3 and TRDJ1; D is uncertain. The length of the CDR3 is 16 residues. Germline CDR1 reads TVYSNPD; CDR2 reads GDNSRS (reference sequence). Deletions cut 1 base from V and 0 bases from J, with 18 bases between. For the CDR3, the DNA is TGTGCCTTTACAAAGAGGGGCCGACGATACACCGATAAACTCATCTTT. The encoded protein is CAFTKRGRRYTDKLIF.

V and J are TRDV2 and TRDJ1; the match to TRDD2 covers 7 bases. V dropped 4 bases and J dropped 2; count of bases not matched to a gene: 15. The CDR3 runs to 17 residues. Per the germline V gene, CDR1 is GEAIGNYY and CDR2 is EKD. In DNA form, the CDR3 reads TGTGCCTGTGATTCCTACACTTGGGAGGCGTATACCGATAAACTCATCTTT. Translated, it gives CACDSYTWEAYTDKLIF.

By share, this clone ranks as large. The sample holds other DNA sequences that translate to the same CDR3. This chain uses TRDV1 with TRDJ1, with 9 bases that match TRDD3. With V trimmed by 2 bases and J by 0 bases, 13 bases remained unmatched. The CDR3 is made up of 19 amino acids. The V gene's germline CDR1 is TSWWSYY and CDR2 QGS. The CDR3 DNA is TGTGCTCTTGGGGAATTCCTCCGGACTGGGGGAACCTACACCGATAAACTCATCTTT. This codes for CALGEFLRTGGTYTDKLIF.

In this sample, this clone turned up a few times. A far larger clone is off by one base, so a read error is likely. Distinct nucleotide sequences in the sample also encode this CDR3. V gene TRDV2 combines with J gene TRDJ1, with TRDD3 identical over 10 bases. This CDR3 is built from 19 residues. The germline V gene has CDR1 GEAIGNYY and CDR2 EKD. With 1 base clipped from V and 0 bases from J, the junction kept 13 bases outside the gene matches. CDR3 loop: CACDTVVGDTGPYTDKLIF. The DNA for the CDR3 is TGTGCCTGTGACACTGTGGTGGGGGATACAGGGCCGTACACCGATAAACTCATCTTT.

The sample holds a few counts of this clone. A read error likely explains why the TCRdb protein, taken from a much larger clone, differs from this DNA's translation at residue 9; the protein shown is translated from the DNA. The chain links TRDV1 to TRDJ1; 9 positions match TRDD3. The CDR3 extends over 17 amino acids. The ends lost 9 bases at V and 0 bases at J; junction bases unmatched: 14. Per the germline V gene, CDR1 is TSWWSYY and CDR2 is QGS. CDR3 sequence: CALTKYWGTINTDKLIF. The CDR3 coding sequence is TGTGCTCTCACCAAGTACTGGGGGACAATAAACACCGATAAACTCATCTTT.

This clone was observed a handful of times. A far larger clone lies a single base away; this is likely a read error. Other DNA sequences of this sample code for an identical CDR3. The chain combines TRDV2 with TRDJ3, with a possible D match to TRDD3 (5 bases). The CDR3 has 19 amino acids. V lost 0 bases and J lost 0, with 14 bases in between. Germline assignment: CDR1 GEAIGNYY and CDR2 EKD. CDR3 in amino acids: CACDTGGAFSSWDTRQMFF. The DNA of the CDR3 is TGTGCCTGTGACACCGGGGGGGCCTTTAGCTCCTGGGACACCCGACAGATGTTTTTC.

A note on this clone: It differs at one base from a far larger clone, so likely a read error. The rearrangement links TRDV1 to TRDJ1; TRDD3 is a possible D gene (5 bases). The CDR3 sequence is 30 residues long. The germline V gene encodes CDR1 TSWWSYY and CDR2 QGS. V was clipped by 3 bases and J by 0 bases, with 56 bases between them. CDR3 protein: CALGELSFPRDIIKQSYNYWLLPHTDKLIF. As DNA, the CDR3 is TGTGCTCTTGGGGAGCTATCTTTTCCAAGAGATATTATCAAGCAAAGCTACAATTACTGGTTACTCCCGCACACCGATAAACTCATCTTT.